The 9 T cell receptor beta chains in this list originate from one sample, sequenced in a study of human T cells and chemical hapten exposure. This sample's time point: healthy volunteer bleed at 2 weeks. Whole blood, unfractionated, served as the material for total RNA extraction. One entry per CDR3 protein results from TCRdb running MiXCR on the RACE reads. The table shows about 93,000 distinct CDR3 sequences, with about 10% occurring only once. Material for sequencing was whole blood. Receptors originate from a female donor in good health. Some clones in this sample may be carry-over from other donors' samples.

At least ten counts were recorded for this clonotype. The chain links TRBV29-1 to TRBJ2-7; TRBD2 might be the D (6 bases). The V end was cut by 7 bases, the J end by 3 bases, with 10 bases between. The CDR3 consists of 11 residues. From germline, CDR1 is SQVTM and CDR2 ANQGSEA. The CDR3 loop is CSGGDFYEQYF. The CDR3 coding sequence is TGCAGCGGGGGGGACTTCTACGAGCAGTACTTC.

This clonotype was observed a few times. V usage is TRBV11-2 and J usage is TRBJ2-2; D might be TRBD2 (6 bases). The CDR3 runs 16 residues. Trimming removed 5 bases at V and 4 bases at J, with 17 bases between. CDR1 SGHAT and CDR2 FQNNGV come from the germline V gene. CDR3 residues: CASSPRGGARTGELFF. As DNA, the CDR3 is TGTGCCAGCAGCCCCAGAGGAGGGGCGCGCACCGGGGAGCTGTTTTTT.

This clonotype has only a few counts. The chain has TRBV12-3 or TRBV12-4 and TRBJ1-1; D ambiguous. Trimming shortened V by 8 bases and J by 2 bases, and 9 bases separated the two germline ends. There are 12 residues in the CDR3. CDR3 loop: CASGAFNTEAFF. The CDR3, as DNA: TGTGCCAGCGGTGCGTTTAACACTGAAGCTTTCTTT.

This chain uses TRBV11-2 with TRBJ2-3; the match to TRBD2 covers 9 bases. Per the germline V gene, CDR1 is SGHAT and CDR2 is FQNNGV. This CDR3 contains 20 residues. After removal of 1 base from V and 0 bases from J, the junction contained 14 bases not matched to a gene. DNA for the CDR3: TGTGCCAGCAGCTTAGTTTGGCTAGCGGGACAAGCCCCAAGCACAGATACGCAGTATTTT. Translated: CASSLVWLAGQAPSTDTQYF.

The chain links TRBV7-2 to TRBJ1-5; D gene unclear. Germline values: CDR1 SGHTA, CDR2 FQGNSA. The CDR3 covers 14 residues. V was trimmed by 2 bases and J by 5 bases, leaving 10 bases between them. Here the CDR3 reads CASSLKSGDQPQHF. CDR3 DNA sequence: TGTGCCAGCAGCTTAAAGTCGGGAGATCAGCCCCAGCATTTT.

The chain employs TRBV29-1 and TRBJ2-1, with 7 bases aligning to TRBD2. The CDR3 is 12 residues long. Germline loops: CDR1 SQVTM, CDR2 ANQGSEA. V lost 7 bases and J lost 5; bases outside the gene matches: 5. The CDR3 DNA sequence: TGCAGCGCCACTAGCGCGGACAATGAGCAGTTCTTC. Its protein is CSATSADNEQFF.

This clonotype was observed a handful of times. The V and J genes are TRBV29-1 and TRBJ1-1; D may be TRBD1 (6 bases). CDR1 and CDR2 from the germline V gene are SQVTM and ANQGSEA. The CDR3 runs to 14 residues. Deletions cut 1 base from V and 5 bases from J, with 14 bases between. CDR3 in DNA: TGCAGCGTTGAAGTTGCCAGGGGAGGAACTGAAGCTTTCTTT. It is translated as CSVEVARGGTEAFF.

A few counts support this clonotype. J is TRBJ2-3 and V is TRBV27, with 8 bases matching TRBD2. There are 13 residues in the CDR3. Germline CDR1 MNHEY, CDR2 SMNVEV (reference sequence). After removal of 9 bases from V and 5 bases from J, the junction contained 7 bases not matched to a gene. CDR3 coding DNA: TGTGCCAGTAGAAGCGGGGGCCTAGATACGCAGTATTTT. This encodes CASRSGGLDTQYF.

About this clonotype: At one of its ends the junction is not consistent with the germline gene, which may arise from a read error. The rearrangement joins TRBV12-3 or TRBV12-4 to TRBJ2-5; TRBD1 aligns across 10 bases. The CDR3 loop spans 15 amino acids. The CDR3 DNA reads as TGTGCCAGCAGTTTGAGACAGGGGGCTTGGGAGACCCAGTCCTTC. Translation gives CASSLRQGAWETQSF.